Below are 10 T cell receptor beta chains sequenced from a single sample in a study of blood T cell repertoires in COVID-19. Repertoires were generated with immunoSEQ multiplex PCR, while TCRdb's copy carries only in-frame clones and drops some. The sample contains under 450,000 clones, about nine tenths of which appear only once. Material: peripheral blood. These receptors came from a woman aged 40 to 49 with COVID-19, enrolled during active disease.

The chain carries TRBV11-1 and TRBJ2-7; 11 nucleotides line up with TRBD1. Germline CDR1 and CDR2: SGHAT and FQDESV (reference sequence). V shed 5 bases, J shed 3 bases, and the junction held 6 bases outside the gene matches. This CDR3 has 15 amino acids. Here the CDR3 DNA reads TGTGCCAGCAGCCGCGGGACAGGGGGAGGCTACGAGCAGTACTTC. Protein sequence: CASSRGTGGGYEQYF.

The CDR3 protein is CASSWRVSGGASPLPNEQFF. CDR3 in DNA: TGCGCCAGCAGCTGGAGAGTTAGCGGGGGGGCTTCTCCTTTGCCCAATGAGCAGTTCTTC. The chain combines TRBV5-1 with TRBJ2-1; 11 bases match TRBD2. The germline V gene has CDR1 SGHRS and CDR2 YFSETQ. The CDR3 contains 20 residues. After removal of 3 bases from V and 6 bases from J, the junction contained 20 bases not matched to a gene.

This clone was counted a single time. DNA for the CDR3: TGTGCCAGCAGACCTACCGCAGGGAATTCACCCCTCCACTTT. Protein: CASRPTAGNSPLHF. The rearrangement links TRBV6-4 to TRBJ1-6; maybe TRBD1 (5 bases). Germline values: CDR1 MRHNA, CDR2 SNTAGT. With 6 bases removed from V and 7 bases from J, the gap between germline ends came to 13 bases. CDR3 length: 14 residues.

Here the CDR3 reads CASSFPLTGRNTEAFF. The DNA for the CDR3 is TGTGCCAGCAGCTTCCCACTGACAGGGCGGAACACTGAAGCTTTCTTT. The chain links TRBV7-9 to TRBJ1-1, with 7 bases aligning to TRBD1. The germline V gene encodes CDR1 SEHNR and CDR2 FQNEAQ (reference sequence). Germline trimming cut 3 bases from V and 1 base from J; bases unmatched to any gene: 8. This CDR3 has 16 residues. Together with reference TRBV7-9 and TRBJ1-1, the CDR3 gives the full variable domain: DTGVSQNPRHKITKRGQNVTFRCDPISEHNRLYWYRQTLGQGPEFLTYFQNEAQLEKSRLLSDRFSAERPKGSFSTLEIQRTEQGDSAMYLCASSFPLTGRNTEAFFGQGTRLTVV.

The chain couples TRBV10-2 to TRBJ2-2; perhaps TRBD2 as D (5 bases). CDR3 size: 14 residues. V shed 10 bases and J shed 2 bases, with 14 bases lying between them. Germline CDR1 reads WSHSY; CDR2 reads SAAADI. CDR3 sequence reads: CATLRAANTGELFF. The CDR3 nucleotides are TGCGCCACCCTGAGGGCAGCAAACACCGGGGAGCTGTTTTTT.

The chain joins TRBV7-9 to TRBJ1-1; D uncertain. Deletions cut 5 bases from V and 8 bases from J, with 12 bases between. CDR3 length equals 12 residues. Germline V gene lookup returns CDR1 SEHNR and CDR2 FQNEAQ (reference sequence). The CDR3 sequence is CASSRDLREAFF. CDR3 coding DNA: TGTGCCAGCAGCCGAGACCTGAGGGAAGCTTTCTTT. Using reference TRBV7-9 and TRBJ1-1 for the parts outside the CDR3, the full variable domain is DTGVSQNPRHKITKRGQNVTFRCDPISEHNRLYWYRQTLGQGPEFLTYFQNEAQLEKSRLLSDRFSAERPKGSFSTLEIQRTEQGDSAMYLCASSRDLREAFFGQGTRLTVV.

V is TRBV6-5 and J is TRBJ1-2, with D tentatively TRBD1 (6 bases). CDR3 size: 13 residues. Trimming stripped 2 bases from V and 9 bases from J, with 13 bases between. Germline CDR1 reads MNHEY; CDR2 reads SVGAGI. This CDR3 is CASSYGQGLSYTF. DNA of the CDR3: TGTGCCAGCAGTTACGGGCAGGGGTTGAGCTACACCTTC.

This chain links TRBV7-2 with TRBJ2-1; 11 bases agree with TRBD2. From germline, CDR1 is SGHTA and CDR2 FQGNSA. This CDR3 is built from 16 residues. The J segment lost 5 bases and the V segment lost 3 bases, leaving 6 bases of the junction unmatched. CDR3 residues: CASSFSGTSGNNEQFF. The CDR3 DNA reads TGTGCCAGCAGCTTTTCCGGGACTAGCGGAAACAATGAGCAGTTCTTC.

Concerning this clone: The same CDR3 is also encoded by other DNA sequences in this sample. V is TRBV7-2 and J is TRBJ1-1; no definite D call. Germline V gene data show CDR1 as SGHTA and CDR2 as FQGNSA. The V end lost 1 base, the J end lost 1 base, and 10 bases lay between the germline ends. The CDR3 sequence is 15 residues long. The CDR3 loop is CASSLGRAKNTEAFF. The DNA for the CDR3 is TGTGCCAGCAGCTTAGGGCGGGCAAAGAACACTGAAGCTTTCTTT.

This clone was detected only a few times. The genes are TRBV27 and TRBJ1-2, with 8 bases lining up with TRBD1. V lost 8 bases to trimming and J lost 8 bases; unmatched junction nucleotides: 7. This CDR3 region has 12 residues. The germline gives CDR1 MNHEY, CDR2 SMNVEV (reference sequence). The CDR3 region has the DNA TGTGCCAGCTCGACAGGGGTGGGGGGCTACACCTTC. Translating gives CASSTGVGGYTF.